This TCR beta chain was profiled in a study of blood T cell repertoires in COVID-19. The trim removed 3 bases at V and 6 bases at J, leaving 1 base unmatched. CDR1 and CDR2 (germline): DFQATT, SNEGSKA (reference sequence). The CDR3 extends over 12 amino acids. Assay used: immunoSEQ multiplex PCR; TCRdb lists only in-frame clones, some missing. The sample carries 310,000 or so clones, 70% to 90% recorded once. The material sequenced was PBMCs or T cells enriched from blood (not recorded which). The clonotype originates from a young woman who had recovered from COVID-19. This chain connects TRBV20-1 to TRBJ2-2; TRBD1 agrees at 7 bases. This chain's CDR3 is CSASQGAGELFF. The CDR3 DNA reads as TGCAGTGCTAGTCAGGGGGCCGGGGAGCTGTTTTTT.